The 20 T cell receptor beta chains below come from one sample, sequenced in a study of blood T cells in healthy people across ages. The authors ran a second PCR of roughly 6 to 12 cycles using a sample-barcoded 5' primer and a J-beta primer mix. TCRdb redid the calling of the 5' RACE reads with MiXCR, one entry per CDR3 protein. The data contain more than 900,000 distinct CDR3 sequences, 20% to 25% of them singletons. These data are also associated with another study on T cells of mothers and their children.

The sequencing sample was made of blood. The source of these receptors is a girl aged 2-10 years in good health.

The rearrangement joins TRBV29-1 to TRBJ1-1; D is perhaps TRBD1 (6 bases). CDR3 size: 14 residues. CDR1 and CDR2 from the germline V gene are SQVTM and ANQGSEA. V lost 2 bases, J lost 3 bases, and 13 bases lay in between. For the CDR3, the DNA is TGCAGCGTTGAATCACGGGGGCTTTACACTGAAGCTTTCTTT. Translated, it gives CSVESRGLYTEAFF.

Of note for this clonotype: Sequence at one end of the junction differs from germline and may be a read error. The chain carries TRBV29-1 and TRBJ2-7; D may match TRBD1 or TRBD2 (5 bases each). Germline V lookup: CDR1 SQVTM, CDR2 ANQGSEA. CDR3 length: 12 residues. The DNA of the CDR3 is TGCGGCGTAGGGGAGAGCTCCTACGAGCAGTACTTC. Translating gives CGVGESSYEQYF.

This clonotype has a handful of counts. The chain joins TRBV29-1 to TRBJ2-5; TRBD2 might be the D (6 bases). Trimming removed 0 bases at V and 7 bases at J, with 6 bases between. This CDR3 spans 11 amino acids. CDR1 is SQVTM, CDR2 ANQGSEA, per germline. The CDR3 sequence: CSVEEGGTQYF. The CDR3 DNA is TGCAGCGTTGAAGAGGGGGGGACCCAGTACTTC.

This clonotype was detected many times. The CDR3 DNA is TGTGCCAGCTCCGGGACTAGCGGGGGGCCGCAGACCCAGTACTTC. Translating gives CASSGTSGGPQTQYF. The genes are TRBV2 and TRBJ2-5; 15 nucleotides align to TRBD2. V gave up 8 bases and J gave up 6 bases; unmatched junction bases: 7. Germline values: CDR1 SNHLY, CDR2 FYNNEI. The CDR3 loop spans 15 amino acids.

The CDR3 sequence is CASTKSGGDTDTQYF. In DNA, the CDR3 is TGTGCCAGCACCAAAAGCGGGGGGGACACAGATACGCAGTATTTT. The chain uses TRBV12-3 or TRBV12-4 and TRBJ2-3, with 10 bases lining up with TRBD2. J gave up 2 bases and V 7 bases, and 6 bases lay outside the gene matches. CDR3 size: 15 residues.

The chain joins TRBV10-3 to TRBJ2-4; D might be TRBD2 (6 bases). Trimming cost V 2 bases and J 8 bases, with 10 bases left between them. The CDR3 has 13 residues. CDR1 and CDR2 (germline): ENHRY, SYGVKD. The CDR3 coding sequence is TGTGCCATCAGTGAGGCTAGCGAGGACATTCAGTACTTC. Translating gives CAISEASEDIQYF.

CDR3 bases: TGCAGTGCTTCGCCAAATCCACGAAATGAAGCTTTCTTT. Its protein product is CSASPNPRNEAFF. The chain employs TRBV20-1 and TRBJ1-1; no clear D. The germline CDR1 and CDR2 sequences are DFQATT and SNEGSKA (reference sequence). The CDR3 has 13 residues. V lost 5 bases to trimming and J lost 7 bases, with 17 bases between them.

The gene calls are TRBV5-1 and TRBJ1-1; weak D call: TRBD1 (6 bases). Germline lookup yields CDR1 SGHRS and CDR2 YFSETQ. The CDR3 runs to 12 residues. Trimming left V 3 bases short and J 7 bases short, with 10 bases between. The CDR3 spells CASSSRGNEAFF. The CDR3 DNA is TGCGCCAGCAGCTCCAGGGGTAATGAAGCTTTCTTT.

This clonotype was observed a few times. The chain combines TRBV3-1 with TRBJ2-5; TRBD2 is a possible D gene (5 bases). The V gene's germline CDR1 is LGHDT and CDR2 YNNKEL (reference sequence). The CDR3 length is 11 residues. Trimming shortened V by 1 base and J by 11 bases, and 8 bases separated the two germline ends. The CDR3 DNA reads as TGTGCCAGCAGCCAAGTGTGGGAGCAGTACTTC. It is translated as CASSQVWEQYF.

This clonotype was recorded a few times. The chain joins TRBV5-1 to TRBJ2-7; 12 bases fit TRBD1. The length of the CDR3 is 15 residues. The junction had 3 bases not matched to a gene; V was cut back by 3 bases and J by 2 bases. Germline-derived CDR1 and CDR2 are SGHRS and YFSETQ. Here the CDR3 DNA reads TGCGCCAGCAGCTGGGGACAGGGGGCTACCTACGAGCAGTACTTC. The encoded protein is CASSWGQGATYEQYF.

The V gene is TRBV3-1, the J gene TRBJ1-1; D gene ambiguous. The V end lost 0 bases, the J end lost 11 bases, and 10 bases lay between the germline ends. The CDR3 runs to 12 residues. Germline V CDR1 and CDR2: LGHDT, YNNKEL (reference sequence). As DNA, the CDR3 is TGTGCCAGCAGCCAAGATCATATAGGGGCTTTCTTT. The encoded protein is CASSQDHIGAFF.

This clonotype was recorded a few times. This chain connects TRBV20-1 to TRBJ2-3, with no clear D. CDR1 is DFQATT and CDR2 is SNEGSKA in the germline V gene (reference sequence). V lost 3 bases and J lost 3, with 19 bases in between. The CDR3 has 16 residues. The CDR3 nucleotides are TGCAGTGCTAGGGGGTATAAAGGGCCTAGAACAGATACGCAGTATTTT. Its protein product is CSARGYKGPRTDTQYF.

CDR3 nucleotides: TGCGCCAGCAGCCAAAGACAGGCGGGAACCGGGGAGCTGTTTTTT. It is translated as CASSQRQAGTGELFF. The chain joins TRBV4-1 to TRBJ2-2; either TRBD1 or TRBD2 may fit D (6 bases each). Trimming left V 2 bases short and J 5 bases short, with 12 bases between. Germline values: CDR1 MGHRA, CDR2 YSYEKL. The CDR3 loop spans 15 amino acids.

This clonotype was counted a few times. This chain connects TRBV7-3 to TRBJ2-5; D is perhaps TRBD2 (5 bases). The closer fit of TRBJ2-7 to the DNA end suggests the J call may be wrong. The germline gives CDR1 SGHTA, CDR2 FQGTGA. The CDR3 consists of 13 residues. The CDR3 bases are TGTGCCAGTGCCGACGGGAACTCCTACGAGCAGTACTTC. It codes for CASADGNSYEQYF.

This clonotype has just a few counts. The chain carries TRBV9 and TRBJ2-3; D gene ambiguous. The CDR3 extends over 12 amino acids. The V end lost 0 bases, the J end lost 3 bases, and 2 bases lay between the germline ends. Germline CDR1 and CDR2: SGDLS and YYNGEE. The CDR3 DNA reads TGTGCCAGCAGCGTAGTAACAGATACGCAGTATTTT. It encodes CASSVVTDTQYF.

This clonotype was recorded a few times. The rearrangement joins TRBV29-1 to TRBJ2-5; TRBD2 might be the D (7 bases). Trimming shortened V by 7 bases and J by 4 bases, and 16 bases separated the two germline ends. The CDR3 is 13 residues long. Germline V gives CDR1 SQVTM, CDR2 ANQGSEA. The CDR3 bases are TGCAGCGGAAGAGGGGGGGTGAGAGAGACCCAGTACTTC. It translates to CSGRGGVRETQYF.

The rearrangement joins TRBV28 to TRBJ2-7; D is possibly TRBD1 (6 bases). The germline V gene has CDR1 MDHEN and CDR2 SYDVKM. This CDR3 contains 16 residues. V was pared by 6 bases and J by 2 bases, with 20 bases between. CDR3 sequence (DNA): TGTGCCAGCAGCCAAACAGGGACCCTCCCCACCTACGAGCAGTACTTC. Its protein is CASSQTGTLPTYEQYF.

Only a few counts were recorded for this clonotype. The chain links TRBV29-1 to TRBJ2-5, with TRBD2 identical over 11 bases. The DNA end is a closer match to TRBJ2-1, so the J assignment may be wrong. From germline, CDR1 is SQVTM and CDR2 ANQGSEA. This CDR3 contains 13 residues. The CDR3 is CSVETSGMGEQFF. CDR3 nucleotide sequence: TGCAGCGTAGAGACTAGCGGGATGGGTGAGCAGTTCTTC.

This clonotype was observed a handful of times. The V and J genes are TRBV12-5 and TRBJ1-1; a weak D match, TRBD1 (5 bases). The CDR3 is 13 amino acids. The V end was cut by 6 bases, the J end by 2 bases, with 10 bases between. Per germline, CDR1 LGHNT and CDR2 FRNRAP. The DNA of the CDR3 is TGTGCTAGTGGCGCCGGGACTAACACTGAAGCTTTCTTT. This gives the protein CASGAGTNTEAFF.

The V call is TRBV7-9, the J call TRBJ2-1, with unresolved D. The J call may be in error: the DNA end matches TRBJ2-5 better. The germline V gene has CDR1 SEHNR and CDR2 FQNEAQ (reference sequence). The CDR3 is made up of 15 amino acids. The chain's CDR3 is CASSLGMGLRETQYF. The DNA of the CDR3 is TGTGCCAGCAGCTTAGGAATGGGCCTTCGGGAGACCCAGTACTTC.